The 11 T cell receptor beta chains given below trace back to one sample, sequenced in a study of Graves' ophthalmopathy and Graves' hyperthyroidism (dated by TCRdb to the late 2010s). TCRdb names Illumina HiSeq 2000 as the instrument used. For repertoire sequencing, TCR beta CDR3 regions were amplified from RNA transcripts. A first-round RT-PCR used HTBI primers with the Qiagen OneStep RT-PCR kit, followed by a second-round multiplex PCR, size selection and purification. TCRdb reprocessed the public reads (quality trimming at Q25 with fastp, clone calling with MiXCR) and kept in-frame beta chains. Identical CDR3 proteins give one entry, which carries the most common genes and DNA. This sample comprises some 350,000 distinct CDR3 sequences, roughly 15% of them detected only once. The ten top clones hold 2.4% of the sample. Sequencing was done on a sample of peripheral blood. The source of these receptors is an adult woman with stable Graves' hyperthyroidism.

This clonotype has ten or more counts. The rearrangement joins TRBV6-5 to TRBJ2-5, with a weak D call TRBD1 (6 bases). Germline CDR1 and CDR2: MNHEY and SVGAGI. V was clipped by 6 bases and J by 5 bases, with 13 bases between them. The CDR3 consists of 13 residues. The CDR3 here is CASRSRTAETQYF. CDR3 nucleotides: TGTGCCAGCAGGAGTCGGACAGCGGAGACCCAGTACTTC.

This clonotype was seen repeatedly, ten times or more. V is TRBV2 and J is TRBJ2-5; the D call may be TRBD1 or TRBD2 (5 bases each). The CDR3 has 15 residues. V gave up 4 bases and J gave up 5 bases, with 17 bases separating them. Germline CDR1 and CDR2: SNHLY and FYNNEI. CDR3 DNA: TGTGCCAGCAGTGGGGTAGGAGGACACCGGGAGACCCAGTACTTC. This encodes CASSGVGGHRETQYF.

This clonotype was detected many times. Germline and junction disagree at one end, which may indicate a read error. J is TRBJ2-7 and V is TRBV7-8; either TRBD1 or TRBD2 may fit D (5 bases each). Germline V lookup: CDR1 SGHVS, CDR2 FQNEAQ. CDR3 length: 14 amino acids. The CDR3 DNA reads TGTGCCAGCGGCTTGTGGGACCCGTCCTACGAGCAGTACTTC. It encodes CASGLWDPSYEQYF. Drawing the rest from reference TRBV7-8 and TRBJ2-7, the complete variable domain is GAGVSQSPRYKVAKRGQDVALRCDPISGHVSLFWYQQALGQGPEFLTYFQNEAQLDKSGLPSDRFFAERPEGSVSTLKIQRTQQEDSAVYLCASGLWDPSYEQYFGPGTRLTVT.

This chain uses TRBV4-1 with TRBJ2-5; 13 nucleotides match TRBD2. In germline, CDR1 is MGHRA, CDR2 YSYEKL. CDR3 length: 19 residues. V was pared by 4 bases and J by 3 bases, with 14 bases of the junction left unmatched. DNA of the CDR3: TGCGCCAGCAGCCCATCCCCCGGGACTAGCGGGATTGGGGAAGAGACCCAGTACTTC. Protein: CASSPSPGTSGIGEETQYF.

The rearrangement uses TRBV12-3 or TRBV12-4 and TRBJ1-2; D unresolved. This CDR3 is 16 amino acids long. Trimming removed 0 bases at V and 0 bases at J, with 11 bases between. DNA of the CDR3: TGTGCCAGCAGTTTAGCGTCCCAGGAGGCTAACTATGGCTACACCTTC. This sequence encodes CASSLASQEANYGYTF.

This clonotype has ten or more counts. The chain recombines TRBV12-3 or TRBV12-4 with TRBJ1-1, with 7 nucleotides matching TRBD1. This CDR3 region has 13 residues. V trimming: 5 bases; J trimming: 6 bases; junction bases outside the gene matches: 6. The DNA of the CDR3 is TGTGCCAGCAGTAGACAGGGTGGGGCTGAAGCTTTCTTT. The encoded protein is CASSRQGGAEAFF.

This clonotype showed up just a few times. The chain carries TRBV7-8 and TRBJ2-5; 7 positions match TRBD1. J was trimmed by 5 bases and V by 4 bases; bases with no gene match: 7. CDR1 and CDR2 from the germline V gene are SGHVS and FQNEAQ. The CDR3 is 14 residues long. CDR3 in amino acids: CASSSDRAGETQYF. The CDR3 DNA reads as TGTGCCAGCAGCTCCGACAGGGCTGGGGAGACCCAGTACTTC.

Comment on this clonotype: This could be a read error, since a much larger clone is one nucleotide away. This rearrangement joins TRBV15 to TRBJ2-7; 9 nucleotides align to TRBD1. The germline gives CDR1 LNHNV, CDR2 YYDKDF (reference sequence). The CDR3 has 17 amino acids. With V trimmed by 4 bases and J by 7 bases, 17 bases remained unmatched. CDR3 loop: CATSIDVPGQGLGEQYF. DNA of the CDR3: TGTGCCACCAGCATAGATGTACCTGGACAGGGGTTAGGAGAGCAGTACTTC.

The sample holds many counts of this clonotype. The chain combines TRBV5-1 with TRBJ2-2; D remains ambiguous. The V end lost 4 bases, the J end lost 5 bases, and 15 bases lay between the germline ends. Germline V lookup: CDR1 SGHRS, CDR2 YFSETQ. The CDR3 loop spans 15 amino acids. CDR3: CASSILDVGTGELFF. For the CDR3, the DNA is TGCGCCAGCAGCATTCTAGATGTTGGTACCGGGGAGCTGTTTTTT.

This clonotype was detected only a few times. In nucleotides, the CDR3 is TGCGCCAGCAGCCAAGCCTACCCGGACAGGAGATATGGCTACACCTTC. This sequence encodes CASSQAYPDRRYGYTF. V gene TRBV4-1 combines with J gene TRBJ1-2; 7 bases agree with TRBD1. Germline CDR1 reads MGHRA; CDR2 reads YSYEKL. V shed 1 base, J shed 5 bases, and the junction held 10 bases outside the gene matches. CDR3 size: 16 residues.

This clonotype was counted ten times or more. CDR3 nucleotides: TGTGCCAGCAGCTTAGATGGGGACAGGGTTTGGAATCAGCCCCAGCATTTT. It specifies CASSLDGDRVWNQPQHF. The V gene is TRBV7-8, the J gene TRBJ1-5; 9 nucleotides match TRBD1. V lost 1 base and J lost 4; bases outside the gene matches: 8. CDR3 size: 17 residues. Germline lookup yields CDR1 SGHVS and CDR2 FQNEAQ.